This TCR beta chain was identified during a study of blood T cell repertoires in COVID-19. CDR3 length: 13 amino acids. Deletions cut 5 bases from V and 0 bases from J, with 10 bases between. Germline CDR1 and CDR2: SQVTM and ANQGSEA. TCRdb keeps only in-frame clones here, not all; method: immunoSEQ multiplex PCR. The data contain some 400,000 clones, 90% to 95% of them singletons. The sample taken for sequencing was PBMCs or T cells enriched from blood (not recorded which). This clonotype was obtained from a woman between 35 and 50 years old who had been exposed to COVID-19. This rearrangement joins TRBV29-1 to TRBJ1-1; D is perhaps TRBD1 (5 bases). This chain's CDR3 is CSVRPDMNTEAFF. CDR3 bases: TGCAGCGTTCGTCCGGACATGAACACTGAAGCTTTCTTT.